This T cell receptor (beta chain) comes out of a study of blood T cells in healthy people across ages. The CDR3 has 14 amino acids. CDR1 and CDR2 from the germline V gene are SGDLS and YYNGEE. Alongside a J-beta primer mix, a sample-barcoded 5' primer served in a second PCR lasting roughly 7 to 11 cycles. A single record per CDR3 protein comes from TCRdb applying MiXCR to the 5' RACE reads. Among 950,000 to 1,200,000 distinct CDR3 sequences, less than 45% were seen once, and the ten largest hold around 13%. In its sample, this clonotype was seen a few times. The study recruited healthy Caucasian donors from Russia who were aged roughly 6 to 95.

The TCR sequence derives from a man younger than 35 in good health. Sequenced input: blood. The V and J genes are TRBV9 and TRBJ2-4; D assignment may be TRBD1 or TRBD2 (5 bases each). Gene TRBJ2-5 matches the end of the DNA better, so the J call may be wrong. The CDR3 region has the DNA TGTGCCAGCAGCTCGGGGACGGAACAAGAGACCCAGTACTTC. Amino acids: CASSSGTEQETQYF.